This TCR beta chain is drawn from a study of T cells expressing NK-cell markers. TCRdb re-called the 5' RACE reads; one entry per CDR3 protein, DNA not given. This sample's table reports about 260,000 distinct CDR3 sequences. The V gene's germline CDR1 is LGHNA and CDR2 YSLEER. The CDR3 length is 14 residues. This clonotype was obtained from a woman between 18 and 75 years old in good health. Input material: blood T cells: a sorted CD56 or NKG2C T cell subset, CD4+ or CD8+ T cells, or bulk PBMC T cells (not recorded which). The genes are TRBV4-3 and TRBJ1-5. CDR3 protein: CASSQAQKGQPQHF.